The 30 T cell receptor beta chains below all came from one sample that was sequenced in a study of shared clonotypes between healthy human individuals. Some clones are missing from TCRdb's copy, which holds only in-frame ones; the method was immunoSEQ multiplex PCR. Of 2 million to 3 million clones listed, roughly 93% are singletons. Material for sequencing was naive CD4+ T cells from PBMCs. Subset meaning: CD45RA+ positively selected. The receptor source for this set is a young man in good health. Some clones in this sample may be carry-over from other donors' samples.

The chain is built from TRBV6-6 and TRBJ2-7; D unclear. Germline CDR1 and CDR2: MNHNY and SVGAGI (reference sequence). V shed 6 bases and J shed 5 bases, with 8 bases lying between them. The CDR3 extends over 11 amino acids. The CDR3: CASRILNEQYF. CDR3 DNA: TGTGCCAGCAGAATTTTAAACGAGCAGTACTTC.

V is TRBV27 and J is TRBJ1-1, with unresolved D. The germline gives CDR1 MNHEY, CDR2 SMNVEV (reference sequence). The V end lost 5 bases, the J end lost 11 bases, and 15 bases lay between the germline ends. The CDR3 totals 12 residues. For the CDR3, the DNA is TGTGCCAGCAGTAACCCTAACACCCGGGCTTTCTTT. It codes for CASSNPNTRAFF.

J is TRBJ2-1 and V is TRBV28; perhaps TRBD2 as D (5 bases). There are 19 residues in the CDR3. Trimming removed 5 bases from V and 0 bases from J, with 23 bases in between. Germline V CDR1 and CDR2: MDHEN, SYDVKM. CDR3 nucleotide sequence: TGTGCCAGCAGTCCCCGTGTTCGCGGGCGGACGAGCTCCTACAATGAGCAGTTCTTC. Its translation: CASSPRVRGRTSSYNEQFF.

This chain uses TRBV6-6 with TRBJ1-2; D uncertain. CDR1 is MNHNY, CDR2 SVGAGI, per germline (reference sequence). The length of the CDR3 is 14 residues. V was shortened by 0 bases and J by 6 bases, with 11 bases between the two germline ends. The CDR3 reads CASSYSISEHGYTF. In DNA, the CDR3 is TGTGCCAGCAGTTACTCGATTTCTGAGCATGGCTACACCTTC.

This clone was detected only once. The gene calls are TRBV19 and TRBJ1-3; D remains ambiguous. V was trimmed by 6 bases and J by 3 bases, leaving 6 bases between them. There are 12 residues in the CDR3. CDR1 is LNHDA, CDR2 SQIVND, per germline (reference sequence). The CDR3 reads CASRHLGNTIYF. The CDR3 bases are TGTGCCAGTAGACATCTTGGAAACACCATATATTTT.

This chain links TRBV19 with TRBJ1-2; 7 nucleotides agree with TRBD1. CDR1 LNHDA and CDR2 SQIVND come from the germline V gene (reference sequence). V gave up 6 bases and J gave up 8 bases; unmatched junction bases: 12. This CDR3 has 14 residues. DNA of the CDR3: TGTGCCAGTAGCCGGGGACAGACCAGACTCGGCTACACCTTC. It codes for CASSRGQTRLGYTF.

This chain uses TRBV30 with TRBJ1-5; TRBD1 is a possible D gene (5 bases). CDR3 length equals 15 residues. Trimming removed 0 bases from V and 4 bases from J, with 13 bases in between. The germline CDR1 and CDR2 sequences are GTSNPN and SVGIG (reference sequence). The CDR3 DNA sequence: TGTGCCTGGAGTGTACTTGGGGAGGGGAATCAGCCCCAGCATTTT. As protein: CAWSVLGEGNQPQHF.

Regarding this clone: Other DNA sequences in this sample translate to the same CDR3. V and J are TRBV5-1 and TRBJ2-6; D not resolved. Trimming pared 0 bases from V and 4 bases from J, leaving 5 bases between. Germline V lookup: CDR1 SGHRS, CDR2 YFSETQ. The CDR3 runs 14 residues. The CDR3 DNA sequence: TGCGCCAGCAGCTTGGAGGCCGGGGCCAACGTCCTGACTTTC. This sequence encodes CASSLEAGANVLTF.

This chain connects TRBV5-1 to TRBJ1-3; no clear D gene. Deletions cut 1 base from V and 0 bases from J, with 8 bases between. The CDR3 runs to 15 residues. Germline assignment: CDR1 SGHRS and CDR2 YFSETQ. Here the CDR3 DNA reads TGCGCCAGCAGCTTGCTACCAAGCTCTGGAAACACCATATATTTT. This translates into CASSLLPSSGNTIYF.

Here the CDR3 reads CASSEALGNTEAFF. The CDR3 DNA reads TGTGCCAGCAGTGAAGCGCTTGGTAACACTGAAGCTTTCTTT. The chain links TRBV2 to TRBJ1-1, with D unresolved. This CDR3 has 14 amino acids. Germline V gene sequence: CDR1 SNHLY, CDR2 FYNNEI. V dropped 0 bases and J dropped 2 bases, with 7 bases sitting between them. The whole variable domain, filled in from reference TRBV2 and TRBJ1-1, reads EPEVTQTPSHQVTQMGQEVILRCVPISNHLYFYWYRQILGQKVEFLVSFYNNEISEKSEIFDDQFSVERPDGSNFTLKIRSTKLEDSAMYFCASSEALGNTEAFFGQGTRLTVV.

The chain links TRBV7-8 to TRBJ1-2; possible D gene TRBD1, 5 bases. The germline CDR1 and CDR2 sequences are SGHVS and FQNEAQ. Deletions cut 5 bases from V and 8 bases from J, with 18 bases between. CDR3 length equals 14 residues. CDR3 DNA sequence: TGTGCCAGCAGCCGAAATACAGACAACAGGGGCTACACCTTC. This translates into CASSRNTDNRGYTF. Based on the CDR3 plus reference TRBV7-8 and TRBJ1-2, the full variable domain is GAGVSQSPRYKVAKRGQDVALRCDPISGHVSLFWYQQALGQGPEFLTYFQNEAQLDKSGLPSDRFFAERPEGSVSTLKIQRTQQEDSAVYLCASSRNTDNRGYTFGSGTRLTVV.

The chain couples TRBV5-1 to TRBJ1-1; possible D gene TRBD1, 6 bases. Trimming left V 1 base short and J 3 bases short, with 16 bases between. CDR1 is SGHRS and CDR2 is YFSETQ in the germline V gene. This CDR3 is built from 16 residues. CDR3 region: CASSLPKTGSDTEAFF. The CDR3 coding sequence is TGCGCCAGCAGCTTGCCAAAGACAGGTTCTGACACTGAAGCTTTCTTT.

The CDR3: CASSLVVLAGRNEQYF. In DNA, the CDR3 is TGCGCCAGCAGCTTGGTTGTGCTAGCGGGAAGGAACGAGCAGTACTTC. The gene calls are TRBV5-1 and TRBJ2-7; the match to TRBD2 covers 9 bases. V lost 0 bases and J lost 5; bases outside the gene matches: 9. The CDR3 is made up of 16 amino acids. Germline V gene data show CDR1 as SGHRS and CDR2 as YFSETQ.

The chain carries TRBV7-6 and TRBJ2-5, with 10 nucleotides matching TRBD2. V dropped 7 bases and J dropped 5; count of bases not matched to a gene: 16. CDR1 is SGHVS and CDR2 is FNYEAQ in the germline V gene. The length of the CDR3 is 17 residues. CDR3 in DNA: TGTGCCAGCACTTTAGCGGCAGCGGGAGGGCTGGGGGAGACCCAGTACTTC. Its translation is CASTLAAAGGLGETQYF.

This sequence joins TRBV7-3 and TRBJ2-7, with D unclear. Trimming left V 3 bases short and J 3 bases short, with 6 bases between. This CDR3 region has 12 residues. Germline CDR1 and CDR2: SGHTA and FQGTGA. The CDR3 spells CASSFRGYEQYF. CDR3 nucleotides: TGTGCCAGCAGCTTCAGAGGCTACGAGCAGTACTTC.

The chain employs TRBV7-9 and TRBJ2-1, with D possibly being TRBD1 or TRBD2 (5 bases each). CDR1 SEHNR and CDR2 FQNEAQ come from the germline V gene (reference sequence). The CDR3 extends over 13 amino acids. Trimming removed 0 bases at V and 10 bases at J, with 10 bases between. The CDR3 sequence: CASSLAMGTEQFF. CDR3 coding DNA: TGTGCCAGCAGCTTAGCCATGGGGACGGAGCAGTTCTTC.

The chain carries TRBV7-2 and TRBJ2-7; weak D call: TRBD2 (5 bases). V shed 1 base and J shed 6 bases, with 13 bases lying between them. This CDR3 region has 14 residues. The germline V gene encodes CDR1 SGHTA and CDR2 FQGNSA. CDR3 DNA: TGTGCCAGCAGCTTAGTTGGTAGCGAGGGCGAGCAGTACTTC. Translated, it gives CASSLVGSEGEQYF.

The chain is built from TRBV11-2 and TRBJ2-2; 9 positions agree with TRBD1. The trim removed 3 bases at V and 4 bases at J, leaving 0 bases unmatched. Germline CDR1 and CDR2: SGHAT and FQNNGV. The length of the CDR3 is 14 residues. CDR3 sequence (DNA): TGTGCCAGCAGCTTGACAGGGGGCACCGGGGAGCTGTTTTTT. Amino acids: CASSLTGGTGELFF.

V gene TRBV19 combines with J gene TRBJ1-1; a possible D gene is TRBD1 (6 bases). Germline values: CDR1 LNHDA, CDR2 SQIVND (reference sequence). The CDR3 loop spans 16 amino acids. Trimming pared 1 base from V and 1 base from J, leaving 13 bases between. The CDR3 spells CASSIGGGRTNTEAFF. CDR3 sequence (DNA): TGTGCCAGTAGTATAGGCGGGGGCAGGACGAACACTGAAGCTTTCTTT.

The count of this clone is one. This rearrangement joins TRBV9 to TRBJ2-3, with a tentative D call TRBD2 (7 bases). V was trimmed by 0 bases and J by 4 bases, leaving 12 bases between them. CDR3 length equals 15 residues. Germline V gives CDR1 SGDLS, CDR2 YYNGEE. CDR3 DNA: TGTGCCAGCAGCGTAGAGGGGGGGTTCTCAGATACGCAGTATTTT. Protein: CASSVEGGFSDTQYF.

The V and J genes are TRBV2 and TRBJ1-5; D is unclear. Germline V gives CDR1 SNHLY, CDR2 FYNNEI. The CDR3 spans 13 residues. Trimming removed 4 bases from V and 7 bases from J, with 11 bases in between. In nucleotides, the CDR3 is TGTGCCAGCAGTGTCGGGGAACGACAGCCCCAGCATTTT. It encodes CASSVGERQPQHF.

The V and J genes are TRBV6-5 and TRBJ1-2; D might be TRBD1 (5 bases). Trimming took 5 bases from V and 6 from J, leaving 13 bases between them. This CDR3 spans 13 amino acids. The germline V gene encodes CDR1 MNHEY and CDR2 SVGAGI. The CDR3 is CASSIRGDDGYTF. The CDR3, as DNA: TGTGCCAGCAGTATACGGGGGGATGATGGCTACACCTTC.

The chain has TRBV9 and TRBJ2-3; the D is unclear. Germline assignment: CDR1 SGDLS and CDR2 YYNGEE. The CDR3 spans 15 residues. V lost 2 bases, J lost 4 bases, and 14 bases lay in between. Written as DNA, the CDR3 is TGTGCCAGCAGCGTCGCAGCTCCCCCTTCAGATACGCAGTATTTT. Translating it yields CASSVAAPPSDTQYF.

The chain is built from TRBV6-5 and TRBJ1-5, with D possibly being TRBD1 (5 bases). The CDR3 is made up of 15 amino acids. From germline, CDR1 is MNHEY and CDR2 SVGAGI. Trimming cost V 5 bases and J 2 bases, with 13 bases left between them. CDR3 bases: TGTGCCAGCAGTGCGCGAGGGGTCCGCAATCAGCCCCAGCATTTT. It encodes CASSARGVRNQPQHF.

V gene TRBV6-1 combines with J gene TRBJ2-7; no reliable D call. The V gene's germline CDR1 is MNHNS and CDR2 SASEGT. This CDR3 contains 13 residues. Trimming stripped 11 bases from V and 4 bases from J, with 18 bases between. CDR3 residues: CAGSGRSLYEQYF. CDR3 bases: TGTGCCGGATCCGGGCGGAGCCTATACGAGCAGTACTTC.

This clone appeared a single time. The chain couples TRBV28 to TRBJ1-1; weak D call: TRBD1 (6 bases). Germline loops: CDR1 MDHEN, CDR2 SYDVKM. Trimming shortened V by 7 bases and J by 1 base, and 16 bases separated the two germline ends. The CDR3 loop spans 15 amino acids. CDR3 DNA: TGTGCCAGCACCCTCCCATCACAGGGGAACACTGAAGCTTTCTTT. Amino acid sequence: CASTLPSQGNTEAFF.

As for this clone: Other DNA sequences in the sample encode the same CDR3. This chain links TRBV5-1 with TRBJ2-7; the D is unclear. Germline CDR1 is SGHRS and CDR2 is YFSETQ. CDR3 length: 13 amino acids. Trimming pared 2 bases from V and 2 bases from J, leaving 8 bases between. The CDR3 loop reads CASSFDGTYEQYF. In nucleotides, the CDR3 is TGCGCCAGCAGCTTTGACGGTACCTACGAGCAGTACTTC.

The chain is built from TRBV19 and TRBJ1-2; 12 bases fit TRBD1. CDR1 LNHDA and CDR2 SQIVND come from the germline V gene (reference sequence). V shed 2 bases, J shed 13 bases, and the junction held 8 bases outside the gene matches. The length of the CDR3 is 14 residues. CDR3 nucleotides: TGTGCCAGTAGTATAAGGGGACAGGGGGCGAAGGTCACCTTC. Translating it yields CASSIRGQGAKVTF. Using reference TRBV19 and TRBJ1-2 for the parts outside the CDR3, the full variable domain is DGGITQSPKYLFRKEGQNVTLSCEQNLNHDAMYWYRQDPGQGLRLIYYSQIVNDFQKGDIAEGYSVSREKKESFPLTVTSAQKNPTAFYLCASSIRGQGAKVTFGSGTRLTVV.

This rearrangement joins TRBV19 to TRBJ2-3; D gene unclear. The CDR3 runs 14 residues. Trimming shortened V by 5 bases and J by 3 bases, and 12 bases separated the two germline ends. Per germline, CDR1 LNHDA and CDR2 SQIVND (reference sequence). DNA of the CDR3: TGTGCCAGTAGTTACGGCGTCGGGACAGATACGCAGTATTTT. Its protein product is CASSYGVGTDTQYF.

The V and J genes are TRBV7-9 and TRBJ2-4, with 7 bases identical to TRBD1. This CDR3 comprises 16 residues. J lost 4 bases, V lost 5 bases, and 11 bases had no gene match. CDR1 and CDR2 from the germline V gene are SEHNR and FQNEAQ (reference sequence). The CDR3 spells CASSLLTPGQKNIQYF. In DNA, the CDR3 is TGTGCCAGCAGCCTACTAACGCCGGGACAGAAAAACATTCAGTACTTC.